The 26 T cell receptor beta chains below were found in one sample sequenced in a study of blood T cell repertoires in COVID-19. Method: immunoSEQ multiplex PCR; TCRdb's copy keeps in-frame clones and lacks some. The sample consists of some 320,000 clones, roughly nine tenths of them appearing once. The sample consisted of peripheral blood. Source of these receptors: a woman younger than 45 with COVID-19, enrolled during active disease.

V is TRBV12-5 and J is TRBJ1-3; unclear D gene. The germline CDR1 and CDR2 sequences are LGHNT and FRNRAP. Deletions cut 2 bases from V and 0 bases from J, with 14 bases between. The CDR3 has 17 residues. CDR3 DNA sequence: TGTGCTAGTGGTTTGAAATTCGGACTGTCCTCTGGAAACACCATATATTTT. This sequence encodes CASGLKFGLSSGNTIYF.

The gene calls are TRBV5-6 and TRBJ2-2; TRBD1 matches at 10 bases. The germline V gene has CDR1 SGHDT and CDR2 YYEEEE. Trimming at V came to 1 base and at J to 7 bases, leaving 10 bases not matched to a gene. This CDR3 comprises 17 residues. The CDR3 spells CASSLSNRQGAFGELFF. The CDR3 nucleotides are TGTGCCAGCAGCTTGTCTAACCGACAGGGGGCTTTCGGGGAGCTGTTTTTT.

This clone has more than one count but fewer than ten. The V and J genes are TRBV5-1 and TRBJ1-6, with D unclear. Trimming took off 3 bases at V and 4 bases at J, with 14 bases between the two ends. Germline values: CDR1 SGHRS, CDR2 YFSETQ. This CDR3 is 16 amino acids long. The CDR3 bases are TGCGCCAGCAGCTCAATTGTCGACGGGTATAATTCACCCCTCCACTTT. Translating it yields CASSSIVDGYNSPLHF. The full variable domain, in which reference TRBV5-1 and TRBJ1-6 provide the parts outside the CDR3, is KAGVTQTPRYLIKTRGQQVTLSCSPISGHRSVSWYQQTPGQGLQFLFEYFSETQRNKGNFPGRFSGRQFSNSRSEMNVSTLELGDSALYLCASSSIVDGYNSPLHFGNGTRLTVT.

The chain carries TRBV19 and TRBJ2-3; D is undetermined. In germline, CDR1 is LNHDA, CDR2 SQIVND (reference sequence). Trimming took off 4 bases at V and 2 bases at J, with 7 bases between the two ends. The length of the CDR3 is 13 residues. The CDR3, as DNA: TGTGCCAGTAGTACCCTTGTCACAGATACGCAGTATTTT. Translating it yields CASSTLVTDTQYF.

The sample holds one count of this clone. The genes are TRBV7-2 and TRBJ1-6; 9 nucleotides match TRBD1. Trimming cost V 5 bases and J 7 bases; bases outside gene matches: 6. CDR1 SGHTA and CDR2 FQGNSA come from the germline V gene. CDR3 length equals 15 residues. The CDR3 DNA sequence: TGTGCCAGCAGCCCACCCGGGACAGGGAATTCACCCCTCCACTTT. It translates to CASSPPGTGNSPLHF.

J is TRBJ1-2 and V is TRBV4-1, with TRBD1 identical over 8 bases. The germline V gene has CDR1 MGHRA and CDR2 YSYEKL. The CDR3 length is 18 residues. The J segment lost 4 bases and the V segment lost 4 bases, leaving 17 bases of the junction unmatched. CDR3: CASSRQPSTGGGSYGYTF. CDR3 coding DNA: TGCGCCAGCAGCCGACAGCCTTCTACAGGGGGAGGGAGCTATGGCTACACCTTC.

This chain connects TRBV6-5 to TRBJ1-5, with 7 nucleotides matching TRBD1. Per germline, CDR1 MNHEY and CDR2 SVGAGI. The V segment lost 8 bases and the J segment 5 bases; nucleotides outside the gene matches: 6. The CDR3 consists of 13 residues. DNA of the CDR3: TGTGCCAGCGCTGACAGGGTCGATCAGCCCCAGCATTTT. Its protein product is CASADRVDQPQHF.

This rearrangement joins TRBV5-1 to TRBJ1-1, with D possibly being TRBD1 (6 bases). Trimming pared 0 bases from V and 0 bases from J, leaving 9 bases between. The CDR3 covers 15 residues. Per germline, CDR1 SGHRS and CDR2 YFSETQ. DNA for the CDR3: TGCGCCAGCAGCTTGGGACAGGACATGAACACTGAAGCTTTCTTT. Translation gives CASSLGQDMNTEAFF.

This chain uses TRBV5-1 with TRBJ1-4; D might be TRBD1 (6 bases). The CDR3 is 14 amino acids. The V and J ends lost 4 bases and 5 bases respectively, with 12 bases between them. Germline lookup yields CDR1 SGHRS and CDR2 YFSETQ. CDR3 region: CASSTGQSNEKLFF. The DNA for the CDR3 is TGCGCCAGCAGCACCGGACAGTCGAATGAAAAACTGTTTTTT.

The chain employs TRBV6-5 and TRBJ2-1; D might be TRBD2 (5 bases). V shed 6 bases and J shed 6 bases, with 9 bases lying between them. Germline-derived CDR1 and CDR2 are MNHEY and SVGAGI. This CDR3 comprises 12 residues. DNA of the CDR3: TGTGCCAGCAGGAGGGATGGCAATGAGCAGTTCTTC. Translation: CASRRDGNEQFF.

This rearrangement joins TRBV6-5 to TRBJ2-7; 9 bases are a match to TRBD2. The CDR3 has 14 amino acids. From germline, CDR1 is MNHEY and CDR2 SVGAGI. CDR3 coding DNA: TGTGCAGCGAGAAGCGGGGGGTCGTCCTACGAGCAGTACTTC. It is translated as CAARSGGSSYEQYF.

The V gene is TRBV5-1, the J gene TRBJ2-5, with D unresolved. Trimming removed 1 base from V and 3 bases from J, with 4 bases in between. Germline lookup yields CDR1 SGHRS and CDR2 YFSETQ. This CDR3 region has 12 residues. Here the CDR3 DNA reads TGCGCCAGCAGCTTGCCGGAAGAGACCCAGTACTTC. Its protein is CASSLPEETQYF.

This clone has more than one count but fewer than ten. The chain uses TRBV2 and TRBJ1-2; perhaps TRBD1 as D (6 bases). Germline V gene sequence: CDR1 SNHLY, CDR2 FYNNEI. The V end lost 6 bases, the J end lost 7 bases, and 24 bases lay between the germline ends. CDR3 length: 16 residues. CDR3 in DNA: TGTGCCAGCAGCGAAACCGGGACACCAGTAGTATCTGGCTACACCTTC. This sequence encodes CASSETGTPVVSGYTF.

The gene calls are TRBV5-4 and TRBJ2-3, with 13 bases lining up with TRBD2. Germline loops: CDR1 SGHNT, CDR2 YYREEE (reference sequence). This CDR3 comprises 16 residues. The J segment lost 4 bases and the V segment lost 0 bases, leaving 2 bases of the junction unmatched. The CDR3 region is CASSLGLAGGPDTQYF. The CDR3 DNA sequence: TGTGCCAGCAGCTTGGGACTAGCGGGGGGACCAGATACGCAGTATTTT.

This clone was detected a few times. The chain links TRBV18 to TRBJ1-1; D gene uncertain. With 0 bases removed from V and 0 bases from J, the gap between germline ends came to 2 bases. Germline V CDR1 and CDR2: KGHSH, LQKENI. There are 13 residues in the CDR3. CDR3 sequence reads: CASSPPMNTEAFF. CDR3 coding DNA: TGTGCCAGCTCACCACCCATGAACACTGAAGCTTTCTTT.

This chain links TRBV5-1 with TRBJ1-2; D unresolved. Trimming removed 4 bases from V and 2 bases from J, with 6 bases in between. The CDR3 has 12 residues. Germline loops: CDR1 SGHRS, CDR2 YFSETQ. CDR3 in amino acids: CASSPLNYGYTF. CDR3 nucleotides: TGCGCCAGCAGCCCCCTGAACTATGGCTACACCTTC.

V usage is TRBV27 and J usage is TRBJ1-2; 10 bases line up with TRBD1. Unmatched junction bases numbered 6, after V lost 6 bases and J lost 2 bases. CDR1 MNHEY and CDR2 SMNVEV come from the germline V gene (reference sequence). The CDR3 spans 15 residues. The CDR3 here is CASRTGGEVNYGYTF. CDR3 in DNA: TGTGCCAGCAGGACAGGGGGCGAAGTAAACTATGGCTACACCTTC.

This chain joins TRBV28 and TRBJ1-3; no firm D call. The germline V gene has CDR1 MDHEN and CDR2 SYDVKM. This CDR3 contains 14 residues. V was shortened by 4 bases and J by 1 base, with 8 bases between the two germline ends. The CDR3 sequence is CASSSPFSGNTIYF. CDR3 DNA sequence: TGTGCCAGCAGTTCCCCGTTTTCTGGAAACACCATATATTTT.

This clone was recorded once. The V gene is TRBV29-1, the J gene TRBJ2-6; the D is unclear. The CDR3 consists of 13 residues. Germline loops: CDR1 SQVTM, CDR2 ANQGSEA. V was clipped by 7 bases and J by 0 bases, with 7 bases between them. CDR3 sequence reads: CSARSSGANVLTF. The CDR3 DNA is TGCAGCGCTAGAAGCTCTGGGGCCAACGTCCTGACTTTC.

The CDR3 DNA follows: TGTGCCAGCAGTGAAGGATTTAGAGTTAACTATGGCTACACCTTC. Its protein is CASSEGFRVNYGYTF. The chain recombines TRBV6-1 with TRBJ1-2; D unresolved. V dropped 1 base and J dropped 1 base, with 10 bases sitting between them. Per germline, CDR1 MNHNS and CDR2 SASEGT. The CDR3 sequence is 15 residues long.

In this sample, this clone turned up many times. The rearrangement joins TRBV3-1 (or the pseudogene TRBV3-2) to TRBJ2-7, with 9 positions matching TRBD2. The CDR3 covers 15 residues. The V gene's germline CDR1 is LGHDT and CDR2 YNNKEL (reference sequence). Trimming cost V 5 bases and J 3 bases; bases outside gene matches: 8. CDR3 amino acids: CASSSTTSGLYEQYF. CDR3 DNA: TGTGCCAGCAGCTCCACGACTAGCGGACTCTACGAGCAGTACTTC.

The J gene is TRBJ2-5, the V gene TRBV7-8; a weak D match, TRBD2 (5 bases). Germline lookup yields CDR1 SGHVS and CDR2 FQNEAQ. The CDR3 has 13 amino acids. Trimming removed 5 bases from V and 1 base from J, with 8 bases in between. The DNA of the CDR3 is TGTGCCAGCAGCCCCCTAGCCCAAGAGACCCAGTACTTC. Its protein is CASSPLAQETQYF. Using reference TRBV7-8 and TRBJ2-5 for the parts outside the CDR3, the full variable domain is GAGVSQSPRYKVAKRGQDVALRCDPISGHVSLFWYQQALGQGPEFLTYFQNEAQLDKSGLPSDRFFAERPEGSVSTLKIQRTQQEDSAVYLCASSPLAQETQYFGPGTRLLVL.

V usage is TRBV19 and J usage is TRBJ1-4; D ambiguous. The CDR3 loop spans 16 amino acids. CDR1 and CDR2 from the germline V gene are LNHDA and SQIVND (reference sequence). V was shortened by 8 bases and J by 2 bases, with 18 bases between the two germline ends. CDR3 region: CASQNPDLDTNEKLFF. The CDR3 coding sequence is TGTGCCAGTCAAAATCCAGACTTAGACACTAATGAAAAACTGTTTTTT.

The sample holds a few counts of this clone. The same CDR3 also results from other DNA sequences found in this sample. This sequence joins TRBV27 and TRBJ2-1; weak D call: TRBD2 (5 bases). Deletions cut 3 bases from V and 7 bases from J, with 7 bases between. CDR3 length: 12 residues. Germline V gene lookup returns CDR1 MNHEY and CDR2 SMNVEV (reference sequence). The CDR3 protein is CASSFRGNEQFF. In DNA form, the CDR3 reads TGTGCCAGCAGTTTCCGGGGAAATGAGCAGTTCTTC.

V is TRBV2 and J is TRBJ2-3; 11 bases fit TRBD2. The ends lost 4 bases at V and 0 bases at J; junction bases unmatched: 9. The CDR3 sequence is 18 residues long. Looked up from germline, CDR1 is SNHLY and CDR2 is FYNNEI. The chain's CDR3 is CASSGDPTSGASTDTQYF. The DNA for the CDR3 is TGTGCCAGCAGTGGGGACCCGACTAGCGGGGCTAGCACAGATACGCAGTATTTT.

This chain connects TRBV6-5 to TRBJ2-1, with 8 bases that match TRBD1. Germline V gives CDR1 MNHEY, CDR2 SVGAGI. Germline trimming cut 6 bases from V and 2 bases from J; bases unmatched to any gene: 6. The CDR3 is 15 amino acids. This chain's CDR3 is CASRTDRDPYNEQFF. Written as DNA, the CDR3 is TGTGCCAGCAGGACGGACAGGGACCCCTACAATGAGCAGTTCTTC.